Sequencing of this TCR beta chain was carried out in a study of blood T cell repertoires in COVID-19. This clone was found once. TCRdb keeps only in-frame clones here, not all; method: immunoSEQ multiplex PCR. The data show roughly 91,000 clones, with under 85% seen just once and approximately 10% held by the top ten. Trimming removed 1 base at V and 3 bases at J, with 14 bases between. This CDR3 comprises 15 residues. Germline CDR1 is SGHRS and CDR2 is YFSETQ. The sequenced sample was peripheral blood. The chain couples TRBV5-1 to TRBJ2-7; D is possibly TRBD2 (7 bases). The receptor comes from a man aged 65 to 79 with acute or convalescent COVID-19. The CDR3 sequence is CASSLNGGRGYEQYF. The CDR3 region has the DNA TGCGCCAGCAGCTTGAACGGGGGGCGAGGCTACGAGCAGTACTTC.